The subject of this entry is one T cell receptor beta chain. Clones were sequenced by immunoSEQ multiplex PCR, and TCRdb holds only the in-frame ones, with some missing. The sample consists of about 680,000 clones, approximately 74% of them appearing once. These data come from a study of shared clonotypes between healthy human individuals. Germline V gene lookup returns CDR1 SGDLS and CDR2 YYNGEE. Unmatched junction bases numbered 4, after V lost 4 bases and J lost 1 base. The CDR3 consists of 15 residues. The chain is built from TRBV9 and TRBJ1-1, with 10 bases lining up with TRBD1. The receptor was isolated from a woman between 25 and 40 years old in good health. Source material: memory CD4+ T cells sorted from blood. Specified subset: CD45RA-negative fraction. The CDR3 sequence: CASSSRQGANTEAFF. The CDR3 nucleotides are TGTGCCAGCAGCTCTCGACAGGGGGCGAACACTGAAGCTTTCTTT.